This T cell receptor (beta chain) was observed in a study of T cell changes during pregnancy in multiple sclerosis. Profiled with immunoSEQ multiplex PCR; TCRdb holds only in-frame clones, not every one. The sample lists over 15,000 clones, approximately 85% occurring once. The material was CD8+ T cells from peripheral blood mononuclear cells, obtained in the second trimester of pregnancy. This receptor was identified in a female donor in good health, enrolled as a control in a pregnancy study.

The CDR3 sequence: CASSRTSGGRATQYF. Here the CDR3 DNA reads TGTGCCAGCAGTCGGACTAGCGGGGGGCGAGCTACGCAGTATTTT. V usage is TRBV27 and J usage is TRBJ2-3, with 14 bases fitting TRBD2. CDR3 length: 15 residues. After removal of 5 bases from V and 8 bases from J, the junction contained 6 bases not matched to a gene. Per the germline V gene, CDR1 is MNHEY and CDR2 is SMNVEV (reference sequence).